This paragraph covers one TCR beta chain sequence. Its antigen is undetermined. The sample comes from a study of CD8 T cells in ankylosing spondylitis. Study-wide results and limits: Within matched ankylosing spondylitis synovial fluid, disease-linked clones were reportedly significantly enriched. Clones linked with disease were CD8+ and fairly uncommon in the peripheral blood.

The CDR3 contains 14 residues. Germline lookup yields CDR1 DFQATT and CDR2 SNEGSKA (reference sequence). V was clipped by 2 bases and J by 4 bases, with 14 bases between them. As the method for making TCR beta libraries, quantitative 5'-RACE with molecular barcodes was used. TCRdb independently ran MiXCR on the 5' RACE reads; one entry per CDR3 protein. The sample contains 150,000 or so distinct CDR3 sequences, roughly 31% of which appear only once. The chain links TRBV20-1 to TRBJ1-1, with TRBD1 as a possible D gene (5 bases). This clonotype originated in a male donor with ankylosing spondylitis. The sample comprised synovial fluid, either unsorted or a sorted T cell fraction (not recorded which). The CDR3 sequence is CSARTGAMLTEAFF. CDR3 coding DNA: TGCAGTGCTAGAACAGGAGCAATGCTCACTGAAGCTTTCTTT.